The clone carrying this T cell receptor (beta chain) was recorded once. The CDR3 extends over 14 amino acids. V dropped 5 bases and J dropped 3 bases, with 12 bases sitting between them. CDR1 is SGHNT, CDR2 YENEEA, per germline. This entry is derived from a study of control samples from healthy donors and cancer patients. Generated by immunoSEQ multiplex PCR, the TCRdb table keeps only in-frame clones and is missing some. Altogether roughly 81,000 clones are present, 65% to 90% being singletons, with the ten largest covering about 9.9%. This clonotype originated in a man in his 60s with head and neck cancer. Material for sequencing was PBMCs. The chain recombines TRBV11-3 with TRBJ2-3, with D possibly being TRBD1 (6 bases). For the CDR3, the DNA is TGTGCCAGCAGCCCCCACCAGGGGACAGATACGCAGTATTTT. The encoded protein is CASSPHQGTDTQYF.